The 2 T cell receptor beta chains reported below all come from one sample, sequenced in a study of shared clonotypes between healthy human individuals. Here immunoSEQ multiplex PCR was the method, and the copy in TCRdb shows in-frame clones only, minus some. Of approximately 1.4 million clones in the sample, around 98% were seen once. Sequencing was carried out using naive CD4+ T cells sorted from blood. Indicated subset: CD45RA+ positively selected. The origin of the receptors is a man aged 25-40 years in good health.

CDR3: CASSGGGAGGYTF. CDR3 sequence (DNA): TGTGCCAGCAGTGGGGGGGGAGCAGGTGGCTACACCTTC. This chain joins TRBV25-1 and TRBJ1-2, with D tentatively TRBD1 (5 bases). The V and J ends lost 4 bases and 7 bases respectively, with 13 bases between them. Looked up from germline, CDR1 is MGHDK and CDR2 is SYGVNS. The CDR3 length is 13 residues.

The J gene is TRBJ1-4, the V gene TRBV11-2, with D perhaps matching TRBD1 (6 bases). Between the trimmed V and J ends, which lost 1 base and 4 bases, there was a span of 7 bases. CDR3 length: 14 residues. CDR1 SGHAT and CDR2 FQNNGV come from the germline V gene. Written as DNA, the CDR3 is TGTGCCAGCAGCTTAGGGGGGCTTAATGAAAAACTGTTTTTT. This translates into CASSLGGLNEKLFF.